The 23 T cell receptor beta chains below were found in one sample sequenced in a study of blood T cells in healthy people across ages. For the second PCR, which ran for roughly 6 to 12 cycles, a sample-barcoded 5' primer and a J-beta primer mix were used. TCRdb analysed the 5' RACE reads with MiXCR anew, one entry per CDR3 protein. The sample has 600,000 to 850,000 distinct CDR3 sequences; 40% to 45% are singletons. Input material: blood. The receptors shown here come from a woman in her sixties or seventies in good health.

This chain joins TRBV6-1 and TRBJ2-3; TRBD1 or TRBD2 may be the D gene (6 bases each). The ends were cut back, 8 bases at V and 4 bases at J, with 13 bases in the middle. Germline values: CDR1 MNHNS, CDR2 SASEGT. The CDR3 sequence is 13 residues long. The CDR3 loop reads CASGYREADTQYF. The CDR3 nucleotides read TGTGCCAGCGGCTACAGGGAGGCAGATACGCAGTATTTT.

This clonotype has a handful of counts. V and J are TRBV3-1 and TRBJ2-1; D unresolved. Trimming shortened V by 0 bases and J by 10 bases, and 10 bases separated the two germline ends. The CDR3 length is 13 residues. Germline V lookup: CDR1 LGHDT, CDR2 YNNKEL (reference sequence). The CDR3 spells CASSQDLDREQFF. The CDR3 DNA sequence: TGTGCCAGCAGCCAAGATCTTGACCGGGAGCAGTTCTTC.

This clonotype was observed a single time. V usage is TRBV14 and J usage is TRBJ2-3; 7 bases align to TRBD1. The CDR3 totals 17 residues. Germline CDR1 is SGHDN and CDR2 is FVKESK. V shed 5 bases, J shed 0 bases, and the junction held 11 bases outside the gene matches. The CDR3 region is CASSYRRQGVSTDTQYF. DNA of the CDR3: TGTGCCAGCAGCTATCGTCGACAGGGAGTAAGCACAGATACGCAGTATTTT.

This clonotype showed up just a few times. The chain links TRBV7-3 to TRBJ2-3; 8 bases agree with TRBD2. The CDR3 consists of 16 residues. V shed 5 bases, J shed 1 base, and the junction held 8 bases outside the gene matches. Germline loops: CDR1 SGHTA, CDR2 FQGTGA. CDR3 sequence reads: CASSPDGRVGTDTQYF. The CDR3 DNA reads TGTGCCAGCAGCCCCGACGGGAGGGTAGGCACAGATACGCAGTATTTT.

The chain employs TRBV9 and TRBJ2-3, with D tentatively TRBD1 or TRBD2 (6 bases each). The CDR3 spans 16 residues. The germline V gene has CDR1 SGDLS and CDR2 YYNGEE. V lost 3 bases, J lost 6 bases, and 20 bases lay in between. This CDR3 is CASSASGAPGADTQYF. The CDR3 bases are TGTGCCAGCAGCGCCTCCGGGGCGCCGGGGGCGGATACGCAGTATTTT.

This clonotype was counted a few times. The chain employs TRBV7-9 and TRBJ2-3; D remains ambiguous. With 1 base removed from V and 4 bases from J, the gap between germline ends came to 6 bases. Germline CDR1 and CDR2: SEHNR and FQNEAQ (reference sequence). The CDR3 covers 13 residues. CDR3: CASSLDTSDTQYF. CDR3 DNA: TGTGCCAGCAGCTTAGATACCTCAGATACGCAGTATTTT.

As concerns this clonotype: A much larger clone differs by one base, so this may be a read error. This sequence joins TRBV12-3 or TRBV12-4 and TRBJ1-5, with 11 bases aligning to TRBD1. V lost 5 bases and J lost 9; bases outside the gene matches: 6. The CDR3 is 14 amino acids. The CDR3 protein is CASSRTGGKRPQHF. The CDR3 DNA reads TGTGCCAGCAGTCGGACAGGGGGCAAGCGGCCCCAGCATTTT.

The V and J genes are TRBV20-1 and TRBJ2-3, with D perhaps matching TRBD2 (5 bases). Germline V gene sequence: CDR1 DFQATT, CDR2 SNEGSKA (reference sequence). Trimming cost V 0 bases and J 7 bases, with 8 bases left between them. The CDR3 sequence is 12 residues long. CDR3 nucleotides: TGCAGTGCTAGAGACGCGGGTTATACGCAGTATTTT. Its protein product is CSARDAGYTQYF.

The chain is built from TRBV20-1 and TRBJ2-1, with a tentative D call TRBD2 (6 bases). Germline V CDR1 and CDR2: DFQATT, SNEGSKA (reference sequence). The CDR3 runs 15 residues. V lost 0 bases and J lost 6, with 15 bases in between. CDR3 in amino acids: CSARDVLTRVNEQFF. CDR3 DNA: TGCAGTGCTAGAGATGTTTTGACTAGGGTCAATGAGCAGTTCTTC.

The chain employs TRBV11-2 and TRBJ2-1, with D perhaps being TRBD1 or TRBD2 (5 bases each). The V end was cut by 0 bases, the J end by 10 bases, with 10 bases between. Germline V lookup: CDR1 SGHAT, CDR2 FQNNGV. The CDR3 is made up of 13 amino acids. The CDR3 reads CASSLETWDEQFF. The CDR3 nucleotides are TGTGCCAGCAGCTTAGAAACGTGGGACGAGCAGTTCTTC.

This rearrangement joins TRBV28 to TRBJ1-5; no reliable D call. Germline V lookup: CDR1 MDHEN, CDR2 SYDVKM. Trimming pared 8 bases from V and 5 bases from J, leaving 10 bases between. This CDR3 spans 12 amino acids. The CDR3 nucleotides are TGTGCCAGCCGGGCACCCTATCAGCCCCAGCATTTT. Amino acid sequence: CASRAPYQPQHF.

The rearrangement links TRBV6-6 to TRBJ1-4; D is perhaps TRBD1 (5 bases). CDR1 and CDR2 (germline): MNHNY, SVGAGI (reference sequence). The V and J ends lost 8 bases and 3 bases respectively, with 7 bases between them. The CDR3 contains 12 residues. Here the CDR3 reads CASGGANEKLFF. CDR3 coding DNA: TGTGCCAGCGGGGGGGCTAATGAAAAACTGTTTTTT.

This chain links TRBV25-1 with TRBJ2-7, with TRBD1 matching 8 bases. This CDR3 spans 16 amino acids. V gave up 5 bases and J gave up 7 bases; unmatched junction bases: 16. Germline assignment: CDR1 MGHDK and CDR2 SYGVNS. The CDR3 nucleotides read TGTGCCAGCAGTCCTCGAGAAGGGACAGGTCTCCGAGAGCAGTACTTC. This gives the protein CASSPREGTGLREQYF.

As regards this clonotype: At one end, the junction sequence differs from germline, possibly due to a read error. This chain joins TRBV7-9 and TRBJ2-7; 10 bases line up with TRBD2. Germline CDR1 SEHNR, CDR2 FQNEAQ (reference sequence). The CDR3 runs to 17 residues. CDR3 sequence: CAGSSLAGPSLNYEQYF. The CDR3 coding sequence is TGTGCCGGCAGCTCACTAGCGGGACCCTCCCTTAACTACGAGCAGTACTTC.

This clonotype has more than one count but fewer than ten. V and J are TRBV6-5 and TRBJ2-2; 10 bases line up with TRBD2. V dropped 5 bases and J dropped 1; count of bases not matched to a gene: 1. The CDR3 has 15 amino acids. Germline V gene data show CDR1 as MNHEY and CDR2 as SVGAGI. This CDR3 reads CASSRLAGNTGELFF. The CDR3 nucleotides are TGTGCCAGCAGTCGACTAGCGGGGAACACCGGGGAGCTGTTTTTT.

This chain links TRBV27 with TRBJ2-5; D uncertain. CDR1 is MNHEY, CDR2 SMNVEV, per germline (reference sequence). The V and J ends lost 2 bases and 5 bases respectively, with 15 bases between them. The CDR3 covers 15 residues. CDR3 in amino acids: CASSLMGKGWETQYF. CDR3 in DNA: TGTGCCAGCAGTTTAATGGGGAAGGGTTGGGAGACCCAGTACTTC.

Note on this clonotype: One junction end does not reproduce the germline sequence, and a read error may be involved. The J gene is TRBJ2-6, the V gene TRBV6-1; TRBD1 matches at 8 bases. Germline CDR1 MNHNS, CDR2 SASEGT. The CDR3 runs to 17 residues. Here the CDR3 DNA reads TGTGCCTGCAGTCCCGGACAGGGACCGACTGGGGCCAACGTCCTGACTTTC. This codes for CACSPGQGPTGANVLTF.

This clonotype was counted a few times. The gene calls are TRBV6-2 or TRBV6-3 and TRBJ2-5; 9 bases line up with TRBD2. CDR1 MNHEY and CDR2 SVGEGT come from the germline V gene. Unmatched junction bases numbered 8, after V lost 4 bases and J lost 5 bases. This CDR3 is 15 amino acids long. In DNA form, the CDR3 reads TGTGCCAGCAGTTCCTTTAGCGGGAGCTATGAGACCCAGTACTTC. Residues: CASSSFSGSYETQYF.

The chain has TRBV6-5 and TRBJ2-7; 12 bases are a match to TRBD2. J gave up 5 bases and V 5 bases, and 4 bases lay outside the gene matches. This CDR3 comprises 14 residues. Per germline, CDR1 MNHEY and CDR2 SVGAGI. The CDR3 DNA reads as TGTGCCAGCAGTCCAAGGACTAGCGGGGACGAGCAGTACTTC. This gives the protein CASSPRTSGDEQYF.

The V gene is TRBV20-1, the J gene TRBJ1-4; 7 positions match TRBD1. The CDR3 extends over 16 amino acids. Looked up from germline, CDR1 is DFQATT and CDR2 is SNEGSKA (reference sequence). V trimming: 0 bases; J trimming: 2 bases; junction bases outside the gene matches: 6. The CDR3: CSARERQGATNEKLFF. CDR3 bases: TGCAGTGCTAGAGAGAGACAGGGAGCGACTAATGAAAAACTGTTTTTT.

This clonotype has just one count. The junction departs from the called germline gene at one end, perhaps through a read error. This chain links TRBV13 with TRBJ2-7, with a tentative D call TRBD1 (5 bases). Germline V gives CDR1 PRHDT, CDR2 FYEKMQ (reference sequence). CDR3 length: 16 amino acids. CDR3 sequence (DNA): TGTGCCTGCAGCGATAGGGTGCAGGGTTCCCCCTACGAGCAGTACTTC. This gives the protein CACSDRVQGSPYEQYF.

The chain joins TRBV28 to TRBJ2-5; no clear D gene. Between the trimmed V and J ends, which lost 6 bases and 5 bases, there was a span of 13 bases. CDR3 size: 13 residues. Germline V gene lookup returns CDR1 MDHEN and CDR2 SYDVKM. The CDR3 bases are TGTGCCAGCAGCCTTGGTTCGGTGGAGACCCAGTACTTC. It translates to CASSLGSVETQYF.

The gene calls are TRBV12-3 or TRBV12-4 and TRBJ2-5, with 9 bases lining up with TRBD2. V gave up 7 bases and J gave up 5 bases; unmatched junction bases: 14. CDR3 length equals 16 residues. CDR3 DNA sequence: TGTGCCAGCAAAGGGGTGTCTAGCGGGATTCGGGAGACCCAGTACTTC. As protein: CASKGVSSGIRETQYF.